The present TCR beta chain was sequenced within a study of shared clonotypes between healthy human individuals. The study, taken as a whole, reports: In a few donors, approximately 5% of naive CD4 clonotypes appeared in common.

Only in-frame clones appear in the TCRdb table, and some are missing; sequencing was by immunoSEQ multiplex PCR. This sample yields roughly 2.6 million clones, of which around nine tenths are seen a single time; over 0.12% belongs to the top ten. With respect to this clone: The antigen is undetermined. Other DNA sequences of this sample code for an identical CDR3.

The ends were cut back, 1 base at V and 1 base at J, with 7 bases in the middle. Germline V gene lookup returns CDR1 SGHAT and CDR2 FQNNGV. The CDR3 contains 14 residues. Sequencing was performed on naive CD4+ T cells sorted from blood. Described subset: CD45RA+ positively selected. The TCR comes from a man aged 18 to 30 in good health. The V call is TRBV11-2, the J call TRBJ2-5; tentative D call: TRBD1 (5 bases). The CDR3 loop reads CASSLGQSQETQYF. The CDR3 coding sequence is TGTGCCAGCAGCTTAGGACAGAGCCAAGAGACCCAGTACTTC.